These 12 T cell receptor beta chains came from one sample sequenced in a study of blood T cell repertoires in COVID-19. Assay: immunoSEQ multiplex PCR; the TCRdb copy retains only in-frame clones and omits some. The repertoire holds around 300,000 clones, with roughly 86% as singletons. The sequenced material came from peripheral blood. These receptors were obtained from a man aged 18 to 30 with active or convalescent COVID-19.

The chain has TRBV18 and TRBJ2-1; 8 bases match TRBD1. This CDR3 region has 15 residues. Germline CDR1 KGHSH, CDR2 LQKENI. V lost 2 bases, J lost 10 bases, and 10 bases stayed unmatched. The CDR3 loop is CASSPTGTGLWEQFF. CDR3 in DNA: TGTGCCAGCTCACCAACCGGGACAGGCCTCTGGGAGCAGTTCTTC.

The CDR3 region has the DNA TGCAGTGCCATCTCCAACCAGGCGCAGTATTTT. Encoded protein: CSAISNQAQYF. V and J are TRBV20-1 and TRBJ2-3, with D unresolved. Germline V lookup: CDR1 DFQATT, CDR2 SNEGSKA (reference sequence). V was clipped by 6 bases and J by 10 bases, with 14 bases between them. This CDR3 is 11 amino acids long.

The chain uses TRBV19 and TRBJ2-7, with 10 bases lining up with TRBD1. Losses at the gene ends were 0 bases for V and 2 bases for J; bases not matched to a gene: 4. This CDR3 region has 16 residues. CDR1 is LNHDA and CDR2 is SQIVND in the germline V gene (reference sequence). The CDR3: CASSIDRDRGTYEQYF. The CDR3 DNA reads TGTGCCAGTAGTATAGATCGGGACAGGGGAACCTACGAGCAGTACTTC. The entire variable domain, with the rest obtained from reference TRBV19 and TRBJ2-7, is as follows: DGGITQSPKYLFRKEGQNVTLSCEQNLNHDAMYWYRQDPGQGLRLIYYSQIVNDFQKGDIAEGYSVSREKKESFPLTVTSAQKNPTAFYLCASSIDRDRGTYEQYFGPGTRLTVT.

CDR3 DNA sequence: TGTGCCAGTAGTTCAATTGGCGGTGGCTACACCTTC. Translated, it gives CASSSIGGGYTF. This chain links TRBV19 with TRBJ1-2; no reliable D call. Between the trimmed V and J ends, which lost 5 bases and 7 bases, there was a span of 11 bases. There are 12 residues in the CDR3. Looked up from germline, CDR1 is LNHDA and CDR2 is SQIVND (reference sequence). Variable domain in full (rest from reference TRBV19 and TRBJ1-2): DGGITQSPKYLFRKEGQNVTLSCEQNLNHDAMYWYRQDPGQGLRLIYYSQIVNDFQKGDIAEGYSVSREKKESFPLTVTSAQKNPTAFYLCASSSIGGGYTFGSGTRLTVV.

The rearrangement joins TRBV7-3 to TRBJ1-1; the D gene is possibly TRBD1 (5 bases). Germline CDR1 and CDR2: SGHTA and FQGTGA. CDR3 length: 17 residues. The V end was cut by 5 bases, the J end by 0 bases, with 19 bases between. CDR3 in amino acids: CASSLRGREVMNTEAFF. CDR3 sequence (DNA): TGTGCCAGCAGCCTCCGGGGCAGGGAGGTAATGAACACTGAAGCTTTCTTT.

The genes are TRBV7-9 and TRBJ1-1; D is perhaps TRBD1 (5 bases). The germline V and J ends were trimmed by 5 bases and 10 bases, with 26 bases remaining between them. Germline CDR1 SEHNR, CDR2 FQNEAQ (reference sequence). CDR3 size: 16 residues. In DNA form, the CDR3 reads TGTGCCAGCAGCGGGGGGTATCTCGGGGTTTTTGACAGAGCTTTCTTT. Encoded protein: CASSGGYLGVFDRAFF. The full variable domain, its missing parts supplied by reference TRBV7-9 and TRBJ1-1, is DTGVSQNPRHKITKRGQNVTFRCDPISEHNRLYWYRQTLGQGPEFLTYFQNEAQLEKSRLLSDRFSAERPKGSFSTLEIQRTEQGDSAMYLCASSGGYLGVFDRAFFGQGTRLTVV.

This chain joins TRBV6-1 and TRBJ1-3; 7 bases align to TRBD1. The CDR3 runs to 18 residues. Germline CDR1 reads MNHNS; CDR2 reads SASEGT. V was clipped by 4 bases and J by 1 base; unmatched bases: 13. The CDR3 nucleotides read TGTGCCAGCAGTGTTGGCCCTGGGGGACAGCTTTCTGGAAACACCATATATTTT. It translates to CASSVGPGGQLSGNTIYF.

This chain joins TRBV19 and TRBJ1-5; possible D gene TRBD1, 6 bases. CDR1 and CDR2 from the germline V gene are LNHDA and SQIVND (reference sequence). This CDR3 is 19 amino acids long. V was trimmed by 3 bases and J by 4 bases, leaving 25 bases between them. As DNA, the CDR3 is TGTGCCAGTAGTATGAGACAGGACTTCTTTCTCGACGGGAATCAGCCCCAGCATTTT. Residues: CASSMRQDFFLDGNQPQHF. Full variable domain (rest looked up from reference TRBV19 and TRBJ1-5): DGGITQSPKYLFRKEGQNVTLSCEQNLNHDAMYWYRQDPGQGLRLIYYSQIVNDFQKGDIAEGYSVSREKKESFPLTVTSAQKNPTAFYLCASSMRQDFFLDGNQPQHFGDGTRLSIL.

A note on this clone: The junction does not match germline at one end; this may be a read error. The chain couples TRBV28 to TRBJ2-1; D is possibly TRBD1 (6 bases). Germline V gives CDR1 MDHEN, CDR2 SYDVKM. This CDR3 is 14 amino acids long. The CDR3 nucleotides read TGTGCCAGCAGCTCAGGACAGATTTACACTGAGCAGTTCTTC. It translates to CASSSGQIYTEQFF.

The CDR3 DNA reads as TGCGCCAGCTCCGGGGGGGATTCTAATCAGCCCCAGCATTTT. This encodes CASSGGDSNQPQHF. The V call is TRBV5-1, the J call TRBJ1-5; possible D gene TRBD1, 5 bases. Trimming stripped 7 bases from V and 4 bases from J, with 15 bases between. Germline V gene sequence: CDR1 SGHRS, CDR2 YFSETQ. This CDR3 has 14 amino acids.

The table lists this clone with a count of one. For the CDR3, the DNA is TGTGCCAGCACCAAAGGACAGAATGAGCAGTTCTTC. Its translation is CASTKGQNEQFF. The chain has TRBV11-2 and TRBJ2-1, with D maybe TRBD1 (6 bases). V was trimmed by 7 bases and J by 7 bases, leaving 11 bases between them. This CDR3 comprises 12 residues. CDR1 is SGHAT and CDR2 is FQNNGV in the germline V gene.

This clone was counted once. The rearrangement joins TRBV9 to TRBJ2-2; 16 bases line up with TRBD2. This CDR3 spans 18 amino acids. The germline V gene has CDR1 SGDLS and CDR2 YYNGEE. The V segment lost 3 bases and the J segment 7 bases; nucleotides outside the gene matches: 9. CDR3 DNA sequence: TGTGCCAGCAGCGACCTCGGGACTAGCGGGGGGGCCTACGGGGAGCTGTTTTTT. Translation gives CASSDLGTSGGAYGELFF.